The T cell receptor beta chain described here comes from a study of control samples from healthy donors and cancer patients (dated by TCRdb to 2020 to 2021). The table lists this clone with a count of one. Its antigen has not been determined. Base qualities are not at hand, and no much larger clone is one base apart. Library preparation employed the immunoSEQ multiplex PCR assay. What TCRdb holds here is the immuneACCESS table cut down to in-frame rearrangements. Part of the clones is not present; checked against another copy, under half of the missing clones reflect an unresolved V gene, and the others are unexplained. This sample holds 100,000 to 150,000 clones; about 91% were observed only once. The top ten constitute just over 8.5% of the sample. The CDR3 goes from the cysteine to the phenylalanine over 14 residues. The retained sequence is limited to the CDR3, 42 bases, with the frame set at the first base. Based on the germline V gene (reference sequence), the CDR1 and CDR2 sequences are SGHNT and YYREEE. V loses 4 bases at its end and J loses 5 bases; junction bases beyond the gene matches: 7.

Sequencing was performed on blood. This TCR derives from a man younger than 30 in good health. The V and J genes are TRBV5-4 and TRBJ2-5, with 8 junctional bases fitting TRBD1. This receptor has the CDR3 CASSRQGPGETQYF. The DNA sequence follows: TGTGCCAGCAGCCGACAGGGGCCAGGGGAGACCCAGTACTTC.